These 23 T cell receptor beta chains were sequenced from one sample in a study of control samples from healthy donors and cancer patients. The repertoire was sequenced with immunoSEQ multiplex PCR; TCRdb's copy has only in-frame clones and lacks some. The sample includes 150,000 to 200,000 clones, around 89% of them seen just once. The sample comprised blood. These TCRs come from a woman aged 45-65 years in good health.

This clone has only a few counts. V usage is TRBV19 and J usage is TRBJ1-5; D possibly corresponds to TRBD1 (5 bases). Between the trimmed V and J ends, which lost 3 bases and 9 bases, there was a span of 18 bases. The CDR3 extends over 15 amino acids. Per germline, CDR1 LNHDA and CDR2 SQIVND (reference sequence). The CDR3 is CASSILVAGGMPQHF. The CDR3, as DNA: TGTGCCAGTAGTATCTTAGTGGCGGGGGGTATGCCCCAGCATTTT.

In this sample, this clone turned up once. CDR3 nucleotides: TGTGCCAGCAGCCTTACCGGGACAGGGGGCCAGCCCCAGCATTTT. This translates into CASSLTGTGGQPQHF. The rearrangement uses TRBV6-2 or TRBV6-3 and TRBJ1-5, with TRBD1 matching 12 bases. V lost 6 bases to trimming and J lost 7 bases; unmatched junction nucleotides: 7. The CDR3 has 15 amino acids. Germline V gene data show CDR1 as MNHEY and CDR2 as SVGEGT.

This chain's CDR3 is CASSSRTGPSVYEQYF. DNA of the CDR3: TGTGCCAGCAGTTCCCGGACAGGTCCATCAGTCTACGAGCAGTACTTC. The chain joins TRBV6-5 to TRBJ2-7, with 7 positions matching TRBD1. After removal of 4 bases from V and 3 bases from J, the junction contained 12 bases not matched to a gene. The CDR3 extends over 16 amino acids. Germline V lookup: CDR1 MNHEY, CDR2 SVGAGI.

The chain combines TRBV7-6 with TRBJ2-2; the match to TRBD1 covers 8 bases. The length of the CDR3 is 15 residues. The germline CDR1 and CDR2 sequences are SGHVS and FNYEAQ. V trimming: 5 bases; J trimming: 3 bases; junction bases outside the gene matches: 5. The CDR3 region is CASSPGQGDTGELFF. The DNA of the CDR3 is TGTGCCAGCAGCCCCGGACAGGGTGACACCGGGGAGCTGTTTTTT.

The gene calls are TRBV7-3 and TRBJ2-1; D possibly corresponds to TRBD2 (5 bases). V was trimmed by 5 bases and J by 6 bases, leaving 29 bases between them. The germline gives CDR1 SGHTA, CDR2 FQGTGA. The CDR3 covers 19 residues. The CDR3, as DNA: TGTGCCAGCAGCCTCTTCACAAACGCCGAGGGTCTCGCGAGCAATGAGCAGTTCTTC. Translated, it gives CASSLFTNAEGLASNEQFF.

The chain is built from TRBV7-3 and TRBJ2-2, with 8 nucleotides matching TRBD2. Germline CDR1 is SGHTA and CDR2 is FQGTGA. The junction had 10 bases not matched to a gene; V was cut back by 1 base and J by 0 bases. CDR3 length: 19 residues. The CDR3 region has the DNA TGTGCCAGCAGCTTAATATGGGCTAGCGGGCCTTCGAACACCGGGGAGCTGTTTTTT. Protein product: CASSLIWASGPSNTGELFF. Drawing the rest from reference TRBV7-3 and TRBJ2-2, the complete variable domain is GAGVSQTPSNKVTEKGKYVELRCDPISGHTALYWYRQSLGQGPEFLIYFQGTGAADDSGLPNDRFFAVRPEGSVSTLKIQRTERGDSAVYLCASSLIWASGPSNTGELFFGEGSRLTVL.

This chain uses TRBV5-6 with TRBJ2-7; perhaps TRBD1 as D (6 bases). Trimming removed 4 bases at V and 6 bases at J, with 20 bases between. The CDR3 length is 15 residues. The germline V gene encodes CDR1 SGHDT and CDR2 YYEEEE. The CDR3: CASSVAYRVSLEQYF. The CDR3 region has the DNA TGTGCCAGCAGCGTAGCCTACAGGGTTAGTCTCGAGCAGTACTTC.

The rearrangement links TRBV2 to TRBJ2-2; 11 positions agree with TRBD2. CDR3 size: 16 residues. From germline, CDR1 is SNHLY and CDR2 FYNNEI. V trimming: 7 bases; J trimming: 0 bases; junction bases outside the gene matches: 4. This chain's CDR3 is CASKKLAGANTGELFF. Here the CDR3 DNA reads TGTGCCAGCAAGAAACTAGCGGGAGCGAACACCGGGGAGCTGTTTTTT.

The rearrangement uses TRBV5-6 and TRBJ2-7; 15 bases fit TRBD2. The J segment lost 4 bases and the V segment lost 4 bases, leaving 15 bases of the junction unmatched. The length of the CDR3 is 19 residues. In germline, CDR1 is SGHDT, CDR2 YYEEEE. CDR3 in amino acids: CASSIGRTSGRARTYEQYF. CDR3 nucleotide sequence: TGTGCCAGCAGCATAGGCAGGACTAGCGGGAGGGCCCGAACTTACGAGCAGTACTTC.

This chain connects TRBV19 to TRBJ2-7; D assignment may be TRBD1 or TRBD2 (5 bases each). Deletions cut 3 bases from V and 0 bases from J, with 12 bases between. The germline CDR1 and CDR2 sequences are LNHDA and SQIVND (reference sequence). CDR3 length equals 15 residues. The CDR3 region has the DNA TGTGCCAGTAGTATGTCGGGGACCCGCTCCTACGAGCAGTACTTC. Protein sequence: CASSMSGTRSYEQYF.

This clone has a single count. The chain is built from TRBV5-1 and TRBJ2-5, with D possibly TRBD2 on 6 matching bases. V shed 2 bases and J shed 1 base, with 9 bases lying between them. The germline gives CDR1 SGHRS, CDR2 YFSETQ. The CDR3 loop spans 14 amino acids. CDR3 nucleotide sequence: TGCGCCAGCAGCTTCGGGGGAATCCAAGAGACCCAGTACTTC. Translated: CASSFGGIQETQYF.

The chain carries TRBV7-9 and TRBJ1-1, with D tentatively TRBD1 (6 bases). Germline lookup yields CDR1 SEHNR and CDR2 FQNEAQ (reference sequence). The CDR3 has 15 amino acids. V was pared by 5 bases and J by 0 bases, with 13 bases between. The CDR3 sequence: CASSPRTVMNTEAFF. CDR3 coding DNA: TGTGCCAGCAGCCCGCGGACAGTAATGAACACTGAAGCTTTCTTT.

The chain uses TRBV5-5 and TRBJ1-1; D might be TRBD1 (5 bases). V was pared by 0 bases and J by 5 bases, with 14 bases between. Per germline, CDR1 SGHKS and CDR2 YYEKEE (reference sequence). This CDR3 has 15 amino acids. CDR3 DNA sequence: TGTGCCAGCAGCTTGGTCGGGCGGGGACGTACTGAAGCTTTCTTT. Its translation is CASSLVGRGRTEAFF.

The J gene is TRBJ2-1, the V gene TRBV18, with D unclear. The CDR3 length is 14 residues. Germline loops: CDR1 KGHSH, CDR2 LQKENI. V lost 3 bases and J 5 bases, leaving 11 bases between the germline ends. CDR3 sequence: CASSPEAANNEQFF. The CDR3 DNA reads TGTGCCAGCTCACCTGAAGCAGCCAACAATGAGCAGTTCTTC.

V and J are TRBV19 and TRBJ1-1; 8 bases match TRBD1. Trimming cost V 3 bases and J 4 bases; bases outside gene matches: 4. The CDR3 has 14 amino acids. Germline V gene lookup returns CDR1 LNHDA and CDR2 SQIVND (reference sequence). In nucleotides, the CDR3 is TGTGCCAGTAGTATGGACAGGGTGGTCACTGAAGCTTTCTTT. Its protein product is CASSMDRVVTEAFF.

V and J are TRBV1 and TRBJ2-3; TRBD2 is the table's D call, not checked against the DNA. TRBV1 is listed as a pseudogene. CDR3 length: 17 residues. As DNA, the CDR3 is TGCACCAGCAGCCAAGCCGCGGTCTGGGGGGGCTCAGATACGCAGTATTTT. Translated, it gives CTSSQAAVWGGSDTQYF.

The chain employs TRBV11-2 and TRBJ1-1; no firm D call. From germline, CDR1 is SGHAT and CDR2 FQNNGV. The CDR3 consists of 14 residues. Trimming stripped 1 base from V and 5 bases from J, with 11 bases between. The CDR3 nucleotides read TGTGCCAGCAGCTTAGGGGCAAGCGGGACTGAAGCTTTCTTT. Translated, it gives CASSLGASGTEAFF. Complete variable domain (other parts from reference TRBV11-2 and TRBJ1-1): EAGVAQSPRYKIIEKRQSVAFWCNPISGHATLYWYQQILGQGPKLLIQFQNNGVVDDSQLPKDRFSAERLKGVDSTLKIQPAKLEDSAVYLCASSLGASGTEAFFGQGTRLTVV.

The gene calls are TRBV11-3 and TRBJ1-3; D is perhaps TRBD1 (5 bases). V was pared by 6 bases and J by 0 bases, with 9 bases between. Germline CDR1 SGHNT, CDR2 YENEEA. The CDR3 runs 14 residues. CDR3 DNA: TGTGCCAGCAGTAGGGGCGGCTCTGGAAACACCATATATTTT. It is translated as CASSRGGSGNTIYF.

The gene calls are TRBV4-3 and TRBJ1-2; tentative D call: TRBD1 (6 bases). The V gene lost 0 bases and the J gene lost 6 bases, with 14 bases spanning the gap. The CDR3 length is 15 residues. Germline loops: CDR1 LGHNA, CDR2 YSLEER. The CDR3 DNA reads as TGCGCCAGCAGCCAAGATGCGGGGGGCGTCCATGGCTACACCTTC. Its protein is CASSQDAGGVHGYTF.

This clone was detected a few times. This chain links TRBV9 with TRBJ2-1; 11 bases fit TRBD2. Trimming took 3 bases from V and 1 from J; bases not matched to a gene: 12. Per germline, CDR1 SGDLS and CDR2 YYNGEE. The CDR3 length is 19 residues. This CDR3 reads CASSAPSGGSRLSYNEQFF. DNA of the CDR3: TGTGCCAGCAGCGCCCCTAGCGGGGGGTCCCGACTTTCCTACAATGAGCAGTTCTTC.

There are a few counts of this clone. V usage is TRBV20-1 and J usage is TRBJ2-3; 7 nucleotides agree with TRBD2. Germline V CDR1 and CDR2: DFQATT, SNEGSKA (reference sequence). With V trimmed by 3 bases and J by 2 bases, 8 bases remained unmatched. The CDR3 has 15 amino acids. The CDR3: CSASHSSGYTDTQYF. The CDR3 DNA reads TGCAGTGCTAGTCATTCTAGCGGTTACACAGATACGCAGTATTTT.

V gene TRBV6-6 combines with J gene TRBJ1-4; D is possibly TRBD1 (6 bases). Trimming removed 5 bases at V and 0 bases at J, with 19 bases between. The CDR3 has 18 residues. Per the germline V gene, CDR1 is MNHNY and CDR2 is SVGAGI (reference sequence). For the CDR3, the DNA is TGTGCCAGCAGTCACAAACCGGGACACCTTGCAACTAATGAAAAACTGTTTTTT. Its protein is CASSHKPGHLATNEKLFF.

The chain joins TRBV5-5 to TRBJ2-7; D is unclear. From germline, CDR1 is SGHKS and CDR2 YYEKEE (reference sequence). With 1 base removed from V and 2 bases from J, the gap between germline ends came to 7 bases. The CDR3 length is 13 residues. The CDR3 region is CASSLTSAYEQYF. The DNA of the CDR3 is TGTGCCAGCAGCTTGACAAGTGCCTACGAGCAGTACTTC.